This T cell receptor (beta chain) was recorded in a study of cytomegalovirus exposure and HLA in healthy donors. Study-wide context: About 85 million unique TCRs from HLA-typed donors were held in an early release of data. The study placed less than 90% of its roughly 400 genotyped donors in the Caucasian-associated ancestry cluster.

Vbeta (60) and Jbeta (13) primers were used in the PCR. Generated by immunoSEQ multiplex PCR, the TCRdb table keeps only in-frame clones and is missing some. The sample table includes 150,000 to 200,000 clones. J was trimmed by 6 bases and V by 4 bases; bases with no gene match: 3. Germline CDR1 LNHNV, CDR2 YYDKDF (reference sequence). The CDR3 has 13 amino acids. The study sampled nominally healthy donors, though unrecorded immune exposures were likely. The TCR comes from a young man in good health and CMV-seronegative. This rearrangement joins TRBV15 to TRBJ1-2; TRBD1 matches at 9 bases. The sample consisted of PBMCs. CDR3 sequence (DNA): TGTGCCACCAGCAACCGACAGGGGGATGGCTACACCTTC. Its protein is CATSNRQGDGYTF.